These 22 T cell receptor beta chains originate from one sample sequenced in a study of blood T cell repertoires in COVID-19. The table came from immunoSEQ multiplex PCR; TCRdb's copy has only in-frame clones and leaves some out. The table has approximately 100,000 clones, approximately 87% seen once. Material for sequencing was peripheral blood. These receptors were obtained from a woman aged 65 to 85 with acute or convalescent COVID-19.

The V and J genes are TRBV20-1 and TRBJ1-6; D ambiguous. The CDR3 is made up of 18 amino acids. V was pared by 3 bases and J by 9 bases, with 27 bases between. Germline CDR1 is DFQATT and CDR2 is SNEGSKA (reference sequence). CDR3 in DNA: TGCAGTGCTAGTTCCGACGGGTTGGTGGTCATGGGAGGTTCACCCCTCCACTTT. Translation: CSASSDGLVVMGGSPLHF.

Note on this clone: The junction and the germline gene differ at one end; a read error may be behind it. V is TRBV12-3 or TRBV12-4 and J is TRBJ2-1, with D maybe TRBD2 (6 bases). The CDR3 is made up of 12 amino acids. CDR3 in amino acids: CASSHGTPYKLF. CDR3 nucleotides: TGTGCCAGCAGTCACGGGACTCCCTACAAGCTCTTC.

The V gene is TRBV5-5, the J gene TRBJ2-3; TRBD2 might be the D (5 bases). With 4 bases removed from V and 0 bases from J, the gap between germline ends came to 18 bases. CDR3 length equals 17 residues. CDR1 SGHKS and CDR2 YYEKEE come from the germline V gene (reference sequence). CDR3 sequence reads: CASSRSAERSSTDTQYF. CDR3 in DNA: TGTGCCAGCAGCCGTAGCGCCGAACGCTCTAGCACAGATACGCAGTATTTT.

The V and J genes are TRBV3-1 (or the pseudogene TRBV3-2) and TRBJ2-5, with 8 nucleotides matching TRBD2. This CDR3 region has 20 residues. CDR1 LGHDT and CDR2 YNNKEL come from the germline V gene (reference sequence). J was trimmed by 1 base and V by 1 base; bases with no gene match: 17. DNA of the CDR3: TGTGCCAGCAGCCAAGGGCATTCGGGAGGGTCCCAAGCGAGCCAAGAGACCCAGTACTTC. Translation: CASSQGHSGGSQASQETQYF.

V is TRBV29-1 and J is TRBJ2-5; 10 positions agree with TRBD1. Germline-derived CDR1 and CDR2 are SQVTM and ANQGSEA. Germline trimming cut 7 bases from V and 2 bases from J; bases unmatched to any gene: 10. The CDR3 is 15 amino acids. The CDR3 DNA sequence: TGCAGCGAAAGACCCCGGGACAGGGGACAAGAGACCCAGTACTTC. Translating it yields CSERPRDRGQETQYF.

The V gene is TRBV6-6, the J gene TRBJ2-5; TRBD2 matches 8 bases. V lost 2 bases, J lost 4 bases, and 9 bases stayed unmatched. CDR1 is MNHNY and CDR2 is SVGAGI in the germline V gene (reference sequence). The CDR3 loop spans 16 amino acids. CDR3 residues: CASSYPTGGGGETQYF. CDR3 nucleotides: TGTGCCAGCAGTTACCCGACCGGGGGGGGAGGAGAGACCCAGTACTTC.

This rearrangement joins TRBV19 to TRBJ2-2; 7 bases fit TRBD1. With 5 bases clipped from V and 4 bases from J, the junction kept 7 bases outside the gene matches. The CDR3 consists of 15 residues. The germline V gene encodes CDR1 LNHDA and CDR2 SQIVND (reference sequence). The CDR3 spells CASSHTGVGTGELFF. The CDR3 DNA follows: TGTGCCAGTAGTCATACAGGGGTGGGCACCGGGGAGCTGTTTTTT.

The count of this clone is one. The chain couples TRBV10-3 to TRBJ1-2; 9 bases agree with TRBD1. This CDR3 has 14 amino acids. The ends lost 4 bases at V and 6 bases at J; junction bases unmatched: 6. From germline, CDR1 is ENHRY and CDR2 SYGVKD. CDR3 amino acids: CAISGTGGLDGYTF. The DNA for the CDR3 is TGTGCCATCAGTGGCACAGGGGGCTTGGATGGCTACACCTTC.

The CDR3 spells CASSLLGAGGPGEQFF. The CDR3 DNA reads as TGTGCCAGCAGCCTCCTCGGAGCGGGAGGGCCAGGTGAGCAGTTCTTC. The chain couples TRBV27 to TRBJ2-1; 10 bases fit TRBD2. Germline CDR1 is MNHEY and CDR2 is SMNVEV (reference sequence). The CDR3 loop spans 16 amino acids. V was pared by 6 bases and J by 9 bases, with 14 bases of the junction left unmatched.

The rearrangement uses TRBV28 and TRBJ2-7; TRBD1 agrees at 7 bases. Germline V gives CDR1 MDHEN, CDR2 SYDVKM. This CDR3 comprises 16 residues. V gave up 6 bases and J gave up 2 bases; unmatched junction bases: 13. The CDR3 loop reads CASSQQRGQTAYEQYV. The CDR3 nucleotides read TGTGCCAGCAGCCAACAAAGGGGACAGACAGCCTACGAGCAGTACGTC.

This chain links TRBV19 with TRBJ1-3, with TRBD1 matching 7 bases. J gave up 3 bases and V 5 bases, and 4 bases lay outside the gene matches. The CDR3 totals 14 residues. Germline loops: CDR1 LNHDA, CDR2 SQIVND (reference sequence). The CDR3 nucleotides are TGTGCCAGTAGTTACAGGGGATTTGGAAACACCATATATTTT. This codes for CASSYRGFGNTIYF.

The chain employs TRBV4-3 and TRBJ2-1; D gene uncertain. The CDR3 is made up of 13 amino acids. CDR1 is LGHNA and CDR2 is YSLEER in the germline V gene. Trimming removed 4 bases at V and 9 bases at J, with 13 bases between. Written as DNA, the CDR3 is TGCGCCAGCAGCCGGAAACCGGAGAGTGAGCAGTTCTTC. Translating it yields CASSRKPESEQFF.

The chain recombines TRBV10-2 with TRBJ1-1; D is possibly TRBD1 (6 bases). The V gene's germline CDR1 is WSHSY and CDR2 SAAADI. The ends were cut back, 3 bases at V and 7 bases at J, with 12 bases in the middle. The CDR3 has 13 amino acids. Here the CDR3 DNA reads TGCGCCAGCAGTGAACCAGGGGCCCATGAAGCTTTCTTT. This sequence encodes CASSEPGAHEAFF.

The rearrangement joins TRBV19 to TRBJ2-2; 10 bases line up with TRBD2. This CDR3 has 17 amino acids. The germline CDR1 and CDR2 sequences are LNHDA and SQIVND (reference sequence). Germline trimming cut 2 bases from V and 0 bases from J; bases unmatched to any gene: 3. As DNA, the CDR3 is TGTGCCAGTAGTATAAGGACTAGCGGATCGAACACCGGGGAGCTGTTTTTT. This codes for CASSIRTSGSNTGELFF.

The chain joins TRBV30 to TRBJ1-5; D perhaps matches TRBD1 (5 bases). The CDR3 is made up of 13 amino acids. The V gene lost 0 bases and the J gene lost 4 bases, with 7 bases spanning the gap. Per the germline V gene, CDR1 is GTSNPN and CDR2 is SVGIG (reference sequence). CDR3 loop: CAWSVHRNQPQHF. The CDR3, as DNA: TGTGCCTGGAGTGTACACAGGAATCAGCCCCAGCATTTT.

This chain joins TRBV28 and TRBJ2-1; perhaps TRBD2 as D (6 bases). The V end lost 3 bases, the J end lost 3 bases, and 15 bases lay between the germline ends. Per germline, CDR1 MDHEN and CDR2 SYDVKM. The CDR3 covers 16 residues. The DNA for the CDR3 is TGTGCCAGCAGTTTTAGGAGCGGGTTGGTCTACAATGAGCAGTTCTTC. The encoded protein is CASSFRSGLVYNEQFF. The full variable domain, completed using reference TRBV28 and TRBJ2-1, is DVKVTQSSRYLVKRTGEKVFLECVQDMDHENMFWYRQDPGLGLRLIYFSYDVKMKEKGDIPEGYSVSREKKERFSLILESASTNQTSMYLCASSFRSGLVYNEQFFGPGTRLTVL.

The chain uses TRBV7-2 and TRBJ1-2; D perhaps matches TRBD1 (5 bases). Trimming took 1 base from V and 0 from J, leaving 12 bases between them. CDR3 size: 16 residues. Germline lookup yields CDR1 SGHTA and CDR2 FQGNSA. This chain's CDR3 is CASSLDGRVANYGYTF. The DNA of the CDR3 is TGTGCCAGCAGCTTAGACGGCAGGGTGGCTAACTATGGCTACACCTTC. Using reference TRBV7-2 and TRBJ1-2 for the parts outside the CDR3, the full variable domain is GAGVSQSPSNKVTEKGKDVELRCDPISGHTALYWYRQSLGQGLEFLIYFQGNSAPDKSGLPSDRFSAERTGGSVSTLTIQRTQQEDSAVYLCASSLDGRVANYGYTFGSGTRLTVV.

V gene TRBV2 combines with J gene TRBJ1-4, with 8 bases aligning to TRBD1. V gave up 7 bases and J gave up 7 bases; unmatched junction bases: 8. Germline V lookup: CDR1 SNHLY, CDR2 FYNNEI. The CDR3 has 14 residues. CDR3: CASTPTGVGEKLFF. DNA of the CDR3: TGTGCCAGCACTCCGACAGGGGTGGGTGAAAAACTGTTTTTT.

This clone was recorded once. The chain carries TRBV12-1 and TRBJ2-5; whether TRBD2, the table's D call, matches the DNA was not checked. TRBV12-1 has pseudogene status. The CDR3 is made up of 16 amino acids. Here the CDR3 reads CASSTPTSGISETQYF. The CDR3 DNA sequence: TGTGCCAGCAGCACCCCGACTAGCGGGATATCAGAGACCCAGTACTTC.

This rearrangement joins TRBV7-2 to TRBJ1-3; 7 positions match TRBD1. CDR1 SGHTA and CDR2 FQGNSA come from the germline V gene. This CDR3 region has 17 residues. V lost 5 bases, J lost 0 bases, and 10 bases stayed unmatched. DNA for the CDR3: TGTGCCAGCAGCGGACGCGGGGACAGCTTCTCTGGAAACACCATATATTTT. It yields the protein CASSGRGDSFSGNTIYF.

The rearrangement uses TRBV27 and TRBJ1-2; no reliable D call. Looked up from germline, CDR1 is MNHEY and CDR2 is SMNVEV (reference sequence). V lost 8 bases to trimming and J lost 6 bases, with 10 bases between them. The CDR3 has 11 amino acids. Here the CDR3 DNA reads TGTGCCAGCTCCGATGGAGATGGCTACACCTTC. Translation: CASSDGDGYTF.

DNA for the CDR3: TGTGCCAGCAGCACCCGGGACAGCCGTTTGGTTTACAATGAGCAGTTCTTC. Translation: CASSTRDSRLVYNEQFF. V is TRBV9 and J is TRBJ2-1, with 7 bases matching TRBD1. V was pared by 4 bases and J by 4 bases, with 14 bases of the junction left unmatched. Germline CDR1 and CDR2: SGDLS and YYNGEE. The CDR3 length is 17 residues.